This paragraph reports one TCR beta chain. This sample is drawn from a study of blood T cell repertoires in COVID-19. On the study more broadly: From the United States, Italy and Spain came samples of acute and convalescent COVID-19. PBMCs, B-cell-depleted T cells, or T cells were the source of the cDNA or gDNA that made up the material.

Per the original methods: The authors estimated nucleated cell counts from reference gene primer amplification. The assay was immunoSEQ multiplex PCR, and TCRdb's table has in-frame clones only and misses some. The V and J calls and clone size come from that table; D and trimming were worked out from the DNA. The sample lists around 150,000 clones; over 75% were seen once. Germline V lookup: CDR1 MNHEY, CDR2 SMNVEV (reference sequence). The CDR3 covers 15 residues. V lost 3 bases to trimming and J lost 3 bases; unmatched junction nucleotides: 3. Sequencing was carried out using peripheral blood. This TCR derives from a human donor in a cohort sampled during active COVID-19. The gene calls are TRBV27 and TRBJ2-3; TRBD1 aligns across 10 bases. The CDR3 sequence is CASSFGTGVTDTQYF. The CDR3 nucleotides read TGTGCCAGCAGTTTCGGGACAGGGGTAACAGATACGCAGTATTTT.